This T cell receptor (beta chain) was identified in a study of CD8 T cells in Susac syndrome. The V end lost 5 bases, the J end lost 1 base, and 9 bases lay between the germline ends. CDR1 is SGHRS, CDR2 YFSETQ, per germline. The CDR3 sequence is 13 residues long. With random hexamers, reverse transcription was performed on roughly 0.5 to 1 ug of RNA. The CDR3 of TCR beta was amplified by immunoSEQ multiplex PCR across 54 Vbeta and 13 Jbeta. TCRdb re-called the immunoSEQ multiplex PCR reads with MiXCR, one entry per CDR3 protein. The repertoire holds 150,000 to 200,000 distinct CDR3 sequences, with 85% to 95% as singletons. Sequencing of TCR beta covered CD8+ and CD4+ T cells obtained from blood.

The rearrangement uses TRBV5-1 and TRBJ2-5, with D maybe TRBD1 (6 bases). The TCR sequence derives from a human donor with multiple sclerosis. The sample consisted of CD8+ T cells from PBMCs. CDR3 protein: CASRSDSQETQYF. DNA for the CDR3: TGCGCCAGCAGGTCGGACAGCCAAGAGACCCAGTACTTC.